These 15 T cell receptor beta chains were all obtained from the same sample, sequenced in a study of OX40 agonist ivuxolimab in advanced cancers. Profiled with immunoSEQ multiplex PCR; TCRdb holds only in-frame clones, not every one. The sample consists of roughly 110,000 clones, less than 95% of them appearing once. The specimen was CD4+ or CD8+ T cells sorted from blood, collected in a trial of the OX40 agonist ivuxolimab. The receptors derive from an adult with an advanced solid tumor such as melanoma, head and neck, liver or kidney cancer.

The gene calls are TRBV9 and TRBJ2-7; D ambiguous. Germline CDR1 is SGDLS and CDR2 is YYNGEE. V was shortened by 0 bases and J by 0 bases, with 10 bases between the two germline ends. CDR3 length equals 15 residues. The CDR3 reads CASSVEAAPSYEQYF. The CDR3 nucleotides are TGTGCCAGCAGCGTAGAGGCAGCACCCTCCTACGAGCAGTACTTC.

The chain's CDR3 is CASSSDRGISYGYTF. The CDR3, as DNA: TGTGCCAGCAGCTCCGACAGGGGTATCTCCTATGGCTACACCTTC. The V gene is TRBV7-3, the J gene TRBJ1-2, with TRBD1 identical over 8 bases. Germline V gene lookup returns CDR1 SGHTA and CDR2 FQGTGA. CDR3 length: 15 amino acids. The ends lost 4 bases at V and 4 bases at J; junction bases unmatched: 8.

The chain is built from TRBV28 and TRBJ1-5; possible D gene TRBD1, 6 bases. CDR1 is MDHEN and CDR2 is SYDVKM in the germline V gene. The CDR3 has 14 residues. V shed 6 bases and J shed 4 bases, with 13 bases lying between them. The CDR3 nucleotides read TGTGCCAGCAGCCACAAGGACAGTAATCAGCCCCAGCATTTT. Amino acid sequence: CASSHKDSNQPQHF.

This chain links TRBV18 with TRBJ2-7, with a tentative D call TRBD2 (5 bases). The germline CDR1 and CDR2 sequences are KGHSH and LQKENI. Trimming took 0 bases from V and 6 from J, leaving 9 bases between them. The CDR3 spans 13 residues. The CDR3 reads CASSPPGEFEQYF. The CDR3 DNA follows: TGTGCCAGCTCACCACCGGGAGAGTTCGAGCAGTACTTC.

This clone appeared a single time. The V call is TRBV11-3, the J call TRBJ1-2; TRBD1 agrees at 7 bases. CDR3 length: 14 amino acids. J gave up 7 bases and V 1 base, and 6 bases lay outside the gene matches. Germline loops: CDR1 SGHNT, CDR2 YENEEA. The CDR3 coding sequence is TGTGCCAGCAGCTTAGTTGGGACAGACCCTGGCTACACCTTC. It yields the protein CASSLVGTDPGYTF. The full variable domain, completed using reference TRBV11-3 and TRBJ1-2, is EAGVVQSPRYKIIEKKQPVAFWCNPISGHNTLYWYLQNLGQGPELLIRYENEEAVDDSQLPKDRFSAERLKGVDSTLKIQPAELGDSAVYLCASSLVGTDPGYTFGSGTRLTVV.

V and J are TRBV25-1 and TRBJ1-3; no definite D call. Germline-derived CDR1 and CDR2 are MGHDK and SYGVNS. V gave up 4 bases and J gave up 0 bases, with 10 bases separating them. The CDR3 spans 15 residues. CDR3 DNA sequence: TGTGCCAGCAGTGCCCGGACGACCTCTGGAAACACCATATATTTT. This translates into CASSARTTSGNTIYF.

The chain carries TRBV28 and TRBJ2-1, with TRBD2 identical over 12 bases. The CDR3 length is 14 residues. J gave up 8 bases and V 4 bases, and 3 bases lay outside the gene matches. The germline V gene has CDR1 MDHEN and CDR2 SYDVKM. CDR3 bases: TGTGCCAGCAGTTGGACTAGCGGGACGGATGAGCAGTTCTTC. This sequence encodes CASSWTSGTDEQFF. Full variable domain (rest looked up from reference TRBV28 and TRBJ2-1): DVKVTQSSRYLVKRTGEKVFLECVQDMDHENMFWYRQDPGLGLRLIYFSYDVKMKEKGDIPEGYSVSREKKERFSLILESASTNQTSMYLCASSWTSGTDEQFFGPGTRLTVL.

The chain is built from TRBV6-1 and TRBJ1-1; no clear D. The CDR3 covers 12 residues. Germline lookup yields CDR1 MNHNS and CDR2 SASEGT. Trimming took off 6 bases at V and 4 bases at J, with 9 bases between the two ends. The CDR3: CASSSLGTEAFF. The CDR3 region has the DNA TGTGCCAGCAGCTCATTGGGCACTGAAGCTTTCTTT.

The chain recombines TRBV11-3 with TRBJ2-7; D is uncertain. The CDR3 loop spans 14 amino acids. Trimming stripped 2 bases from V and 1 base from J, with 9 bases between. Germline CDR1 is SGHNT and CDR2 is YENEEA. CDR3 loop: CASSLLKESYEQYF. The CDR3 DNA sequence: TGTGCCAGCAGCTTATTAAAAGAATCCTACGAGCAGTACTTC. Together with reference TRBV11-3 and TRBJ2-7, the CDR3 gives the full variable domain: EAGVVQSPRYKIIEKKQPVAFWCNPISGHNTLYWYLQNLGQGPELLIRYENEEAVDDSQLPKDRFSAERLKGVDSTLKIQPAELGDSAVYLCASSLLKESYEQYFGPGTRLTVT.

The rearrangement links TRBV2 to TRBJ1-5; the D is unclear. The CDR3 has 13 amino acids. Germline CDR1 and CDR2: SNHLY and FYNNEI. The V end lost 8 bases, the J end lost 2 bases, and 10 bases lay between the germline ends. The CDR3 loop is CASGTRGNQPQHF. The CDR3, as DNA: TGTGCCAGCGGAACAAGGGGCAATCAGCCCCAGCATTTT.

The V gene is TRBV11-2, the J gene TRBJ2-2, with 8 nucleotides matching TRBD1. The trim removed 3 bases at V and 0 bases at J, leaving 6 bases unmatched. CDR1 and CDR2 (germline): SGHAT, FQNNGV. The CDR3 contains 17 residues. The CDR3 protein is CASSLKQGAPNTGELFF. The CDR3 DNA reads TGTGCCAGCAGCTTGAAGCAGGGGGCCCCGAACACCGGGGAGCTGTTTTTT.

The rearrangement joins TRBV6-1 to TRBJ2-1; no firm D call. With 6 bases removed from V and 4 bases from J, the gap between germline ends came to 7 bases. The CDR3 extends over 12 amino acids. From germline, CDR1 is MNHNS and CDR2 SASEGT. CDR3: CASSQTYNEQFF. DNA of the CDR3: TGTGCCAGCAGCCAGACGTACAATGAGCAGTTCTTC.

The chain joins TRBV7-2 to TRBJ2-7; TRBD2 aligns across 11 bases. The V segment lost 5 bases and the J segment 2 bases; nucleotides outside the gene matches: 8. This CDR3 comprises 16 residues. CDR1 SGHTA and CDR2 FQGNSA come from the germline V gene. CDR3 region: CASSPKTSGIAYEQYF. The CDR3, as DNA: TGTGCCAGCAGCCCCAAGACTAGCGGGATTGCCTACGAGCAGTACTTC.

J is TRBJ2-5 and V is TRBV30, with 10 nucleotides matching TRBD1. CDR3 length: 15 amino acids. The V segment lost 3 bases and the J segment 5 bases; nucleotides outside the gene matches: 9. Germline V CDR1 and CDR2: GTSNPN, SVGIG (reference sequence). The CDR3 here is CAWSSRTGGIETQYF. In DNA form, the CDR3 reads TGTGCCTGGAGCTCCCGGACAGGGGGAATCGAGACCCAGTACTTC.

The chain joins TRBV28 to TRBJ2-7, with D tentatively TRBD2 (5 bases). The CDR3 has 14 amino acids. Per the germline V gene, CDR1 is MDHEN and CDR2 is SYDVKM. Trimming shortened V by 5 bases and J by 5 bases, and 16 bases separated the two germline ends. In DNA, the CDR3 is TGTGCCAGCAGTCCACCTCCGGGGTTCCACGAGCAGTACTTC. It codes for CASSPPPGFHEQYF.